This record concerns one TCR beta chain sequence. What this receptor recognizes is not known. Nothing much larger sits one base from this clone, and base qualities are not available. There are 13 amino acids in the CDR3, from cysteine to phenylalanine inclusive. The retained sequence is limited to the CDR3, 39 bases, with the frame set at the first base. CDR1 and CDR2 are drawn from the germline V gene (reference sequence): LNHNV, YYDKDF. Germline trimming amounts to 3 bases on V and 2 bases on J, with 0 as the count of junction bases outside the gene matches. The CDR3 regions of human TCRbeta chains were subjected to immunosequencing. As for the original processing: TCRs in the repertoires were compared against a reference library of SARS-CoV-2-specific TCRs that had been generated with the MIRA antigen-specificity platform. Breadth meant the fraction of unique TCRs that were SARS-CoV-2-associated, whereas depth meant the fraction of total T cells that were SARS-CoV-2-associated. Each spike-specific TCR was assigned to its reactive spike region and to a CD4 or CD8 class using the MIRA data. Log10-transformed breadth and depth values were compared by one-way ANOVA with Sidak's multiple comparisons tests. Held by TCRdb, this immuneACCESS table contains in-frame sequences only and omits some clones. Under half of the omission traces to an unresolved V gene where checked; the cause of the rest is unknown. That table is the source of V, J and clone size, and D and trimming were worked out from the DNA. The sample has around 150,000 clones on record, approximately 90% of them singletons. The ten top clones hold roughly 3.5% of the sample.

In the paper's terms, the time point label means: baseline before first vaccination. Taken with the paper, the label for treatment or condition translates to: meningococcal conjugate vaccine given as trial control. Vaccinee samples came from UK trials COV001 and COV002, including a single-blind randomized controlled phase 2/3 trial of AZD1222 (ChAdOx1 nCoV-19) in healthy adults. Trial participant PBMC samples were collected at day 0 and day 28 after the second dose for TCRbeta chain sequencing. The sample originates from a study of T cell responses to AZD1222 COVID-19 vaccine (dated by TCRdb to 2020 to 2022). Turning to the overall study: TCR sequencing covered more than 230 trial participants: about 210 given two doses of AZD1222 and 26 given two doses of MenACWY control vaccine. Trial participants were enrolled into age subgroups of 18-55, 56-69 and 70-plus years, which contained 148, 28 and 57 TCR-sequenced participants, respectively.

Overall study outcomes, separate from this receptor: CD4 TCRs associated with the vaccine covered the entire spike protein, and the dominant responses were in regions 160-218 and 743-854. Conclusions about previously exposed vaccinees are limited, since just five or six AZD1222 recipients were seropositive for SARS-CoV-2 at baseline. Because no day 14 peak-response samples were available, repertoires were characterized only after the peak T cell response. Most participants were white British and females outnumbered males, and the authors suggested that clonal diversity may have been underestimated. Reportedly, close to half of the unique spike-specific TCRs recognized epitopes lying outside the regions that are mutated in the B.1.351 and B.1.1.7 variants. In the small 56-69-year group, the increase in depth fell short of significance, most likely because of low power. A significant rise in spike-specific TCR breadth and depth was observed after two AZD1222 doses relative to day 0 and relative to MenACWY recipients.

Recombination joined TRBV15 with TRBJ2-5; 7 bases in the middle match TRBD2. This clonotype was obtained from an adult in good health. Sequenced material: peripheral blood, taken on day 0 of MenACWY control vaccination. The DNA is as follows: TGTGCCACCAGCAGGGGACTACAAGAGACCCAGTACTTC. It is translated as CATSRGLQETQYF. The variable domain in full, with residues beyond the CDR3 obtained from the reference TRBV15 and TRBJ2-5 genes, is DAMVIQNPRYQVTQFGKPVTLSCSQTLNHNVMYWYQQKSSQAPKLLFHYYDKDFNNEADTPDNFQSRRPNTSFCFLDIRSPGLGDTAMYLCATSRGLQETQYFGPGTRLLVL.